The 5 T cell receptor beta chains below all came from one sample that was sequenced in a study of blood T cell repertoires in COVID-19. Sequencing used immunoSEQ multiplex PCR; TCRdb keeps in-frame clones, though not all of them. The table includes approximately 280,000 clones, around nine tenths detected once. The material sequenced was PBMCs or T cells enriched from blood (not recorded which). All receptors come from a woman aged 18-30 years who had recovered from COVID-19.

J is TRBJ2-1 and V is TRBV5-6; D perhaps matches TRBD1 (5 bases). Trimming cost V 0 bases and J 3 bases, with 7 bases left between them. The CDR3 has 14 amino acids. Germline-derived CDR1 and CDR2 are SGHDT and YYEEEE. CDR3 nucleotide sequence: TGTGCCAGCAGCTTGGAGGGGATCTACAATGAGCAGTTCTTC. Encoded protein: CASSLEGIYNEQFF.

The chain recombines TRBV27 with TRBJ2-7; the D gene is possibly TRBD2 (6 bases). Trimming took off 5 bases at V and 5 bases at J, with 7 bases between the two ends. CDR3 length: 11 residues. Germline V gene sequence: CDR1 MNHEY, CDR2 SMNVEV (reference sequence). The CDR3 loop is CASSRGNEQYF. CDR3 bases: TGTGCCAGCAGTCGGGGGAACGAGCAGTACTTC.

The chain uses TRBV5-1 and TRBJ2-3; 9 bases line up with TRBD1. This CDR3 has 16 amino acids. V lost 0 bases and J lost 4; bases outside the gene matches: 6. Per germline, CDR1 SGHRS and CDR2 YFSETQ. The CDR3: CASSLDGQGSSDTQYF. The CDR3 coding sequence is TGCGCCAGCAGCTTGGACGGACAGGGGTCTTCAGATACGCAGTATTTT.

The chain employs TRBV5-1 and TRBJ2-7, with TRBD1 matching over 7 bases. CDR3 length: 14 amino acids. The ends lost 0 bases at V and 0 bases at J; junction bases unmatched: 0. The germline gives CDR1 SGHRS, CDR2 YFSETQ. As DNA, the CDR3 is TGCGCCAGCAGCTTGGCAGGGGGCTCCTACGAGCAGTACTTC. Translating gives CASSLAGGSYEQYF.

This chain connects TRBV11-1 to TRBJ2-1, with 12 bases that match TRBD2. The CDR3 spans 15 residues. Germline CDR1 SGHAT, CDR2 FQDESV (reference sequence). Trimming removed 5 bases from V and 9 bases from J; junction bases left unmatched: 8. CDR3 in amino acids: CASSAGLAGSLEQFF. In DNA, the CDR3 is TGTGCCAGCAGCGCCGGACTAGCGGGATCCCTTGAGCAGTTCTTC.